These 29 T cell receptor beta chains were all obtained from the same sample, sequenced in a study of shared clonotypes between healthy human individuals. Sequencing was performed with immunoSEQ multiplex PCR; in TCRdb, only in-frame clones are kept and a portion is missing. The sample lists over 2 million clones, 85% to 95% occurring once. Sequencing was done on a sample of naive CD4+ T cells sorted from blood. Noted subset: CD45RA+ positively selected. The receptors here all came from a man aged 18 to 35 in good health.

The chain has TRBV5-4 and TRBJ1-2; 7 positions match TRBD1. Losses at the gene ends were 3 bases for V and 4 bases for J; bases not matched to a gene: 9. The CDR3 totals 15 residues. CDR1 SGHNT and CDR2 YYREEE come from the germline V gene (reference sequence). The CDR3, as DNA: TGTGCCAGCAGCTCAAAGCCGGGACAGAGCTATGGCTACACCTTC. Its protein product is CASSSKPGQSYGYTF.

The chain couples TRBV5-6 to TRBJ2-1; a possible D gene is TRBD1 (6 bases). The V gene's germline CDR1 is SGHDT and CDR2 YYEEEE. V lost 0 bases and J 5 bases, leaving 12 bases between the germline ends. This CDR3 is 15 amino acids long. In DNA form, the CDR3 reads TGTGCCAGCAGCTTGGGAACAGGACAGAACAATGAGCAGTTCTTC. Translation: CASSLGTGQNNEQFF. Full variable domain (missing parts from reference TRBV5-6 and TRBJ2-1): DAGVTQSPTHLIKTRGQQVTLRCSPKSGHDTVSWYQQALGQGPQFIFQYYEEEERQRGNFPDRFSGHQFPNYSSELNVNALLLGDSALYLCASSLGTGQNNEQFFGPGTRLTVL.

The rearrangement joins TRBV4-1 to TRBJ1-6, with 7 positions matching TRBD1. Germline values: CDR1 MGHRA, CDR2 YSYEKL. V was pared by 3 bases and J by 7 bases, with 6 bases of the junction left unmatched. This CDR3 is 15 amino acids long. The CDR3 nucleotides read TGCGCCAGCAGCCACGAAGACAGGGCAAATTCACCCCTCCACTTT. Translation: CASSHEDRANSPLHF.

Comment on this clone: Other DNA sequences within the sample encode an identical CDR3. The genes are TRBV6-5 and TRBJ1-1; 7 nucleotides align to TRBD1. CDR1 and CDR2 from the germline V gene are MNHEY and SVGAGI. The CDR3 covers 14 residues. Trimming cost V 5 bases and J 1 base; bases outside gene matches: 4. The CDR3 region has the DNA TGTGCCAGCAGTCCGAGGACAGGGAACACTGAAGCTTTCTTT. Amino acids: CASSPRTGNTEAFF.

The CDR3 sequence: CASRPAGTYNEQFF. In nucleotides, the CDR3 is TGCGCCAGCAGACCCGCCGGAACCTACAATGAGCAGTTCTTC. This chain links TRBV10-2 with TRBJ2-1; D ambiguous. The CDR3 spans 14 residues. Trimming shortened V by 6 bases and J by 2 bases, and 11 bases separated the two germline ends. Germline CDR1 and CDR2: WSHSY and SAAADI.

The chain employs TRBV5-1 and TRBJ2-5, with 8 bases identical to TRBD1. The junction had 14 bases not matched to a gene; V was cut back by 2 bases and J by 5 bases. CDR1 is SGHRS, CDR2 YFSETQ, per germline. The CDR3 is 17 residues long. CDR3 sequence (DNA): TGCGCCAGCAGCTTAGAACCGGACAGGGAAGGGCGGGAGACCCAGTACTTC. Protein: CASSLEPDREGRETQYF.

V is TRBV18 and J is TRBJ2-5; 14 bases agree with TRBD2. V lost 3 bases, J lost 0 bases, and 9 bases stayed unmatched. The CDR3 covers 19 residues. Germline V gives CDR1 KGHSH, CDR2 LQKENI. Here the CDR3 DNA reads TGTGCCAGCTCACCGACCCCGGGACTAGCGGGGGCTAACCAAGAGACCCAGTACTTC. Its protein is CASSPTPGLAGANQETQYF.

This clone was seen a single time. This CDR3 reads CASKEGAQVNEKLFF. In DNA form, the CDR3 reads TGTGCCAGCAAGGAGGGGGCGCAAGTTAATGAAAAACTGTTTTTT. V and J are TRBV28 and TRBJ1-4, with 7 bases fitting TRBD1. The CDR3 contains 15 residues. The germline CDR1 and CDR2 sequences are MDHEN and SYDVKM. The ends lost 7 bases at V and 4 bases at J; junction bases unmatched: 9.

This chain links TRBV5-1 with TRBJ2-5, with D uncertain. V was shortened by 2 bases and J by 5 bases, with 19 bases between the two germline ends. CDR3 size: 16 residues. Germline values: CDR1 SGHRS, CDR2 YFSETQ. The CDR3 here is CASSLMTAAFRETQYF. Written as DNA, the CDR3 is TGCGCCAGCAGCTTAATGACCGCCGCCTTCAGGGAGACCCAGTACTTC. Looking up the rest from reference TRBV5-1 and TRBJ2-5 gives the full variable domain: KAGVTQTPRYLIKTRGQQVTLSCSPISGHRSVSWYQQTPGQGLQFLFEYFSETQRNKGNFPGRFSGRQFSNSRSEMNVSTLELGDSALYLCASSLMTAAFRETQYFGPGTRLLVL.

The rearrangement uses TRBV6-5 and TRBJ2-5; 7 nucleotides align to TRBD1. Looked up from germline, CDR1 is MNHEY and CDR2 is SVGAGI. This CDR3 comprises 15 residues. The trim removed 4 bases at V and 2 bases at J, leaving 7 bases unmatched. CDR3: CASSSWTGSQETQYF. The CDR3 nucleotides are TGTGCCAGCAGTTCCTGGACAGGATCACAAGAGACCCAGTACTTC.

This sequence joins TRBV10-3 and TRBJ2-1; D may be TRBD2 (7 bases). V was trimmed by 10 bases and J by 1 base, leaving 17 bases between them. Germline CDR1 and CDR2: ENHRY and SYGVKD. The CDR3 extends over 15 amino acids. CDR3 sequence: CATKPGGMSYNEQFF. The CDR3 coding sequence is TGTGCCACCAAGCCGGGGGGCATGTCCTACAATGAGCAGTTCTTC.

The chain couples TRBV9 to TRBJ1-6; D call uncertain. CDR1 is SGDLS and CDR2 is YYNGEE in the germline V gene. The CDR3 has 12 residues. The V end lost 2 bases, the J end lost 10 bases, and 7 bases lay between the germline ends. Here the CDR3 DNA reads TGTGCCAGCAGCGTTAATCAGTCACCCCTCCACTTT. Translating it yields CASSVNQSPLHF.

This chain links TRBV18 with TRBJ2-5, with 7 nucleotides matching TRBD1. V lost 5 bases, J lost 5 bases, and 5 bases stayed unmatched. The CDR3 totals 13 residues. CDR1 and CDR2 (germline): KGHSH, LQKENI. DNA for the CDR3: TGTGCCAGCTCAGACAGGGTTTGGGAGACCCAGTACTTC. It is translated as CASSDRVWETQYF.

The rearrangement uses TRBV28 and TRBJ1-2, with 9 bases fitting TRBD1. Per the germline V gene, CDR1 is MDHEN and CDR2 is SYDVKM. V lost 4 bases, J lost 3 bases, and 12 bases stayed unmatched. The CDR3 totals 17 residues. This chain's CDR3 is CASSSRGQGSFDYGYTF. CDR3 sequence (DNA): TGTGCCAGCAGTTCTAGGGGACAGGGAAGTTTTGACTATGGCTACACCTTC.

The gene calls are TRBV10-1 and TRBJ2-7; a weak D match, TRBD1 (5 bases). Trimming stripped 8 bases from V and 5 bases from J, with 19 bases between. This CDR3 region has 14 residues. Germline CDR1 is WNHNN and CDR2 is SYGVQD (reference sequence). Here the CDR3 reads CASSRQSNPNEQYF. In DNA form, the CDR3 reads TGCGCCAGCTCCCGACAGAGCAATCCTAACGAGCAGTACTTC.

V gene TRBV19 combines with J gene TRBJ1-5; D is possibly TRBD1 (6 bases). Trimming cost V 4 bases and J 5 bases, with 15 bases left between them. CDR3 length: 15 amino acids. Germline CDR1 LNHDA, CDR2 SQIVND (reference sequence). For the CDR3, the DNA is TGTGCCAGTAGTAGGGGGCCAGGACGGGATCAGCCCCAGCATTTT. Translation gives CASSRGPGRDQPQHF. Supplemented by reference TRBV19 and TRBJ1-5, the full variable domain reads DGGITQSPKYLFRKEGQNVTLSCEQNLNHDAMYWYRQDPGQGLRLIYYSQIVNDFQKGDIAEGYSVSREKKESFPLTVTSAQKNPTAFYLCASSRGPGRDQPQHFGDGTRLSIL.

On this clone: The same CDR3 is also encoded by other DNA sequences in this sample. The V and J genes are TRBV6-5 and TRBJ1-5; D is perhaps TRBD1 (5 bases). Germline values: CDR1 MNHEY, CDR2 SVGAGI. The CDR3 is 14 amino acids. The V gene lost 5 bases and the J gene lost 0 bases, with 8 bases spanning the gap. CDR3 amino acids: CASSRDDSNQPQHF. CDR3 coding DNA: TGTGCCAGCAGTCGGGACGATAGCAATCAGCCCCAGCATTTT.

This rearrangement joins TRBV2 to TRBJ1-4; unclear D gene. Deletions cut 4 bases from V and 7 bases from J, with 7 bases between. Germline loops: CDR1 SNHLY, CDR2 FYNNEI. This CDR3 spans 12 amino acids. The DNA of the CDR3 is TGTGCCAGCAGTGCCCAGGCTGAAAAACTGTTTTTT. It translates to CASSAQAEKLFF. The whole variable domain, filled in from reference TRBV2 and TRBJ1-4, reads EPEVTQTPSHQVTQMGQEVILRCVPISNHLYFYWYRQILGQKVEFLVSFYNNEISEKSEIFDDQFSVERPDGSNFTLKIRSTKLEDSAMYFCASSAQAEKLFFGSGTQLSVL.

The chain combines TRBV18 with TRBJ1-5; D unclear. The germline V gene encodes CDR1 KGHSH and CDR2 LQKENI. V was pared by 3 bases and J by 4 bases, with 10 bases between. This CDR3 is built from 14 residues. The CDR3, as DNA: TGTGCCAGCTCACCTGGACGTCAGAATCAGCCCCAGCATTTT. This codes for CASSPGRQNQPQHF.

Note on this clone: The identical CDR3 is also encoded by other nucleotide sequences in the sample. This chain links TRBV30 with TRBJ2-6; no reliable D call. CDR3 size: 15 residues. Trimming removed 0 bases at V and 1 base at J, with 7 bases between. Germline CDR1 is GTSNPN and CDR2 is SVGIG (reference sequence). The CDR3 sequence is CAWSVTGSGANVLTF. Here the CDR3 DNA reads TGTGCCTGGAGTGTAACCGGGTCTGGGGCCAACGTCCTGACTTTC.

The gene calls are TRBV30 and TRBJ2-3; 7 bases line up with TRBD1. Germline lookup yields CDR1 GTSNPN and CDR2 SVGIG (reference sequence). J lost 0 bases, V lost 3 bases, and 3 bases had no gene match. The CDR3 has 14 residues. In nucleotides, the CDR3 is TGTGCCTGGAGGCCGGGACAGAGCACAGATACGCAGTATTTT. Amino acids: CAWRPGQSTDTQYF.

The chain uses TRBV5-8 and TRBJ2-7, with no clear D. The V end lost 4 bases, the J end lost 2 bases, and 16 bases lay between the germline ends. The CDR3 runs 15 residues. Per germline, CDR1 SGHTS and CDR2 YDEGEE. CDR3 amino acids: CASSRIRVHAYEQYF. CDR3 DNA sequence: TGTGCCAGCAGCCGTATTAGGGTACACGCCTACGAGCAGTACTTC.

This chain uses TRBV28 with TRBJ1-2, with TRBD1 matching over 8 bases. J was trimmed by 1 base and V by 6 bases; bases with no gene match: 4. This CDR3 is built from 14 residues. Germline V gene lookup returns CDR1 MDHEN and CDR2 SYDVKM. The CDR3 loop reads CASRKQGVNYGYTF. CDR3 in DNA: TGTGCCAGCAGGAAACAGGGGGTTAACTATGGCTACACCTTC.

The V call is TRBV5-4, the J call TRBJ2-7; TRBD2 agrees at 13 bases. This CDR3 is built from 16 residues. The ends lost 4 bases at V and 0 bases at J; junction bases unmatched: 4. CDR1 and CDR2 (germline): SGHNT, YYREEE (reference sequence). In DNA, the CDR3 is TGTGCCAGCAGCGCCGGACTAGCGGGGGTCTCCTACGAGCAGTACTTC. Translation gives CASSAGLAGVSYEQYF. The variable domain in full, with the rest retrieved from reference TRBV5-4 and TRBJ2-7, is ETGVTQSPTHLIKTRGQQVTLRCSSQSGHNTVSWYQQALGQGPQFIFQYYREEENGRGNFPPRFSGLQFPNYSSELNVNALELDDSALYLCASSAGLAGVSYEQYFGPGTRLTVT.

The chain has TRBV6-1 and TRBJ1-1; no clear D. Per germline, CDR1 MNHNS and CDR2 SASEGT. V gave up 5 bases and J gave up 4 bases, with 14 bases separating them. This CDR3 is 14 amino acids long. DNA for the CDR3: TGTGCCAGCAGTATAGAAGGAGGCGGCACTGAAGCTTTCTTT. Translated, it gives CASSIEGGGTEAFF.

J is TRBJ1-2 and V is TRBV6-5; no clear D. The CDR3 sequence is 15 residues long. Trimming left V 0 bases short and J 0 bases short, with 8 bases between. Germline V CDR1 and CDR2: MNHEY, SVGAGI. The CDR3: CASSYSEGTNYGYTF. As DNA, the CDR3 is TGTGCCAGCAGTTACTCGGAGGGTACTAACTATGGCTACACCTTC.

CDR3 nucleotide sequence: TGTGCCAGCAGCCTGGCGGGGGAAAATGGCGAGCAGTACTTC. It specifies CASSLAGENGEQYF. The chain combines TRBV5-4 with TRBJ2-7; 7 bases are shared with TRBD2. The V gene end was trimmed by 4 bases and the J gene end by 6 bases; junction bases not matched to a gene: 10. This CDR3 is 14 amino acids long. Germline V gene lookup returns CDR1 SGHNT and CDR2 YYREEE (reference sequence).

This clone appeared once. J is TRBJ2-5 and V is TRBV2; TRBD1 matches 7 bases. CDR3 length: 11 residues. Germline V gives CDR1 SNHLY, CDR2 FYNNEI. The V segment lost 9 bases and the J segment 4 bases; nucleotides outside the gene matches: 2. In nucleotides, the CDR3 is TGTGCCAGTGGGACAGTAGAGACCCAGTACTTC. It yields the protein CASGTVETQYF.

The chain recombines TRBV11-2 with TRBJ2-1; maybe TRBD2 (5 bases). CDR1 and CDR2 from the germline V gene are SGHAT and FQNNGV. Trimming stripped 1 base from V and 6 bases from J, with 13 bases between. The CDR3 is 15 residues long. In DNA form, the CDR3 reads TGTGCCAGCAGCTTAGTCCCCAGCGGACTCAATGAGCAGTTCTTC. Protein sequence: CASSLVPSGLNEQFF.